This is a list of T cell receptor beta chains from one sample in a study of blood T cell repertoires in COVID-19. The repertoire was sequenced with immunoSEQ multiplex PCR; TCRdb's copy has only in-frame clones and lacks some. The repertoire holds about 46,000 clones, with around 83% as singletons. The sequencing input was PBMCs or T cells enriched from blood (not recorded which). The receptors were sampled from a woman between 50 and 59 years old who had recovered from COVID-19. Both conserved end residues are part of each CDR3. D genes are given only for firm matches. Clone size is shown for a subset of rows, as once, few, many or a class of expanded clone.

v_call,clone_size,d_call,j_call,cdr3_aa,cdr3_nt
TRBV6-5,-,TRBD1,TRBJ1-2,CASSQQGALYGYTF,TGTGCCAGCAGTCAACAGGGGGCCCTCTATGGCTACACCTTC
TRBV30,-,-,TRBJ2-1,CAWSVRTLPYNEQFF,TGTGCCTGGAGTGTGAGGACACTTCCCTACAATGAGCAGTTCTTC
TRBV6-5,-,-,TRBJ1-2,CASSFSGQGYTF,TGTGCCAGCAGCTTTTCTGGGCAGGGCTACACCTTC
TRBV2,-,-,TRBJ1-1,CASSDNREMNTEAFF,TGTGCCAGCAGCGACAACAGGGAAATGAACACTGAAGCTTTCTTT
TRBV20-1,-,-,TRBJ1-1,CSPNGDTEAFF,TGCAGTCCTAACGGGGACACTGAAGCTTTCTTT
TRBV19,-,TRBD1,TRBJ1-5,CASSRPGTGNNQPQHF,TGTGCCAGTAGTCGTCCCGGGACAGGGAACAATCAGCCCCAGCATTTT
TRBV5-1,-,TRBD1,TRBJ2-2,CASSARQGVIANTGELFF,TGCGCCAGCAGCGCAAGACAGGGGGTTATCGCGAACACCGGGGAGCTGTTTTTT
TRBV6-5,-,-,TRBJ1-1,CASRQTEYTEAFF,TGTGCCAGCAGGCAGACAGAATACACTGAAGCTTTCTTT
TRBV7-2,-,-,TRBJ2-7,CASSLALGAAHYEQYF,TGTGCCAGCAGCTTAGCGCTGGGAGCTGCTCACTACGAGCAGTACTTC
TRBV19,once,-,TRBJ2-1,CASSPQVRDEQFF,TGTGCCAGTAGTCCACAGGTTCGGGATGAGCAGTTCTTC
TRBV4-2,few,-,TRBJ1-5,CASSQGGTQPQHF,TGTGCCAGCAGCCAAGGCGGGACTCAGCCCCAGCATTTT
TRBV2,once,TRBD1,TRBJ1-6,CASESRDRNSPLHF,TGTGCCAGCGAATCTCGGGACAGAAATTCACCCCTCCACTTT
TRBV2,-,TRBD1,TRBJ2-3,CASIGQGASTDTQYF,TGTGCCAGCATCGGACAGGGGGCCAGCACAGATACGCAGTATTTT
TRBV15,-,-,TRBJ1-3,CATSYDGRGGNTIYF,TGTGCCACCAGCTATGACGGACGAGGGGGAAACACCATATATTTT
TRBV27,-,-,TRBJ1-6,CASSLRGAPLHF,TGTGCCAGCAGTTTGAGAGGAGCACCCCTCCACTTT
TRBV7-2,-,-,TRBJ2-5,CASSPRVHFQETQYF,TGTGCCAGCAGCCCCCGGGTGCACTTCCAAGAGACCCAGTACTTC
TRBV2,-,-,TRBJ1-1,CASSEQGMNTEAFF,TGTGCCAGCAGTGAGCAGGGGATGAACACTGAAGCTTTCTTT
TRBV5-1,-,TRBD1,TRBJ1-3,CASSLGDRALSGNTIYF,TGCGCCAGCAGCTTAGGGGACAGGGCCCTCTCTGGAAACACCATATATTTT
TRBV9,-,TRBD2,TRBJ2-7,CASSRSGTSGYEQYF,TGTGCCAGCAGCAGATCCGGGACTAGCGGTTACGAGCAGTACTTC
TRBV2,-,-,TRBJ1-2,CASSEAQGNYGYTF,TGTGCCAGCAGTGAAGCTCAGGGAAACTATGGCTACACCTTC
TRBV7-8,-,-,TRBJ1-4,CASSRTARGSVGEKLFF,TGTGCCAGCAGCCGAACGGCTAGGGGCAGTGTTGGTGAAAAACTGTTTTTT
TRBV3-1/TRBV3-2,-,TRBD1,TRBJ2-7,CASSYGTGKTNEQYF,TGTGCCAGCAGCTATGGGACAGGGAAGACTAACGAGCAGTACTTC
TRBV6-5,-,TRBD1,TRBJ1-1,CASSTGQIHTEAFF,TGTGCCAGCAGTACGGGACAGATCCACACTGAAGCTTTCTTT
TRBV6-5,-,-,TRBJ2-7,CASSYRGQGTYEQYF,TGTGCCAGCAGTTACAGGGGGCAGGGGACTTACGAGCAGTACTTC
TRBV7-2,-,TRBD1,TRBJ1-2,CASSFGQGTDYTF,TGTGCCAGCAGCTTCGGACAGGGGACTGACTACACCTTC